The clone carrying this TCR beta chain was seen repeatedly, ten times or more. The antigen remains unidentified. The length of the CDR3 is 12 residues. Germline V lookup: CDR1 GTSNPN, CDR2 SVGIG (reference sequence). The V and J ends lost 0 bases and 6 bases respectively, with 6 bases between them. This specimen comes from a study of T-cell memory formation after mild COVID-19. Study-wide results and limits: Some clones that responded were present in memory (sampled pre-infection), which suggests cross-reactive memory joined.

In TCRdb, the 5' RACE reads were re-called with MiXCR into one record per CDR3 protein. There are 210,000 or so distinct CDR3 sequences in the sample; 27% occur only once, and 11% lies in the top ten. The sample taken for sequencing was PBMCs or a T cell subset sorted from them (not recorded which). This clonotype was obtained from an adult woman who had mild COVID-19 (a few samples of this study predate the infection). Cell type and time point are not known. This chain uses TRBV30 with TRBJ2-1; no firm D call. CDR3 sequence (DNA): TGTGCCTGGAGTGTACACGGCAATGAGCAGTTCTTC. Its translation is CAWSVHGNEQFF.